The 18 T cell receptor beta chains below all came from one sample that was sequenced in a study of cytomegalovirus exposure and HLA in healthy donors. It was with 60 Vbeta and 13 Jbeta primers that the PCR ran. The protocol was immunoSEQ multiplex PCR, while the TCRdb copy is restricted to in-frame clones and leaves out a portion. This table holds approximately 190,000 clones, approximately 88% found once. Sequences were obtained from PBMCs. The receptors come from a woman aged 50 to 65 in good health and CMV-seropositive.

The rearrangement links TRBV4-3 to TRBJ2-7; a possible D gene is TRBD2 (5 bases). The CDR3 loop spans 13 amino acids. In germline, CDR1 is LGHNA, CDR2 YSLEER. V lost 3 bases and J lost 4, with 10 bases in between. The CDR3 coding sequence is TGCGCCAGCAGCCACAGGTCGGGGTACGAGCAGTACTTC. Its protein is CASSHRSGYEQYF.

The genes are TRBV20-1 and TRBJ1-1; TRBD1 might be the D (5 bases). The CDR3 extends over 11 amino acids. Trimming shortened V by 6 bases and J by 8 bases, and 13 bases separated the two germline ends. CDR1 and CDR2 from the germline V gene are DFQATT and SNEGSKA (reference sequence). The CDR3 protein is CSAPRDWEAFF. Here the CDR3 DNA reads TGCAGTGCCCCAAGGGACTGGGAAGCTTTCTTT.

Only one count was recorded for this clone. This specimen includes other DNA sequences encoding the same CDR3. The gene calls are TRBV6-4 and TRBJ2-3; D gene uncertain. Deletions cut 6 bases from V and 4 bases from J, with 11 bases between. CDR3 size: 13 residues. Germline loops: CDR1 MRHNA, CDR2 SNTAGT. The CDR3 coding sequence is TGTGCCAGCAGCCCTGCCCCAGCAGATACGCAGTATTTT. Protein product: CASSPAPADTQYF.

The chain carries TRBV7-8 and TRBJ2-5, with TRBD2 matching 8 bases. Trimming at V came to 2 bases and at J to 6 bases, leaving 8 bases not matched to a gene. This CDR3 is built from 15 residues. Looked up from germline, CDR1 is SGHVS and CDR2 is FQNEAQ. CDR3 sequence (DNA): TGTGCCAGCAGCTTAACGTTTTCTAGCGGGCAGACCCAGTACTTC. Translated, it gives CASSLTFSSGQTQYF.

This clone was recorded a few times. CDR3 DNA: TGTGCCAGCACCAATACAGGGGCTGGGGCCAACGTCCTGACTTTC. Its translation: CASTNTGAGANVLTF. This rearrangement joins TRBV6-6 to TRBJ2-6, with 7 bases that match TRBD1. Germline CDR1 MNHNY, CDR2 SVGAGI (reference sequence). Unmatched junction bases numbered 5, after V lost 7 bases and J lost 2 bases. This CDR3 region has 15 residues.

This chain uses TRBV15 with TRBJ2-3; no firm D call. The length of the CDR3 is 15 residues. The germline V gene has CDR1 LNHNV and CDR2 YYDKDF (reference sequence). V was trimmed by 0 bases and J by 3 bases, leaving 10 bases between them. In DNA, the CDR3 is TGTGCCACCAGCAGAGACCGATCTAGAACAGATACGCAGTATTTT. Its protein is CATSRDRSRTDTQYF.

The chain employs TRBV9 and TRBJ2-2, with D possibly matching TRBD2 (6 bases). Trimming removed 2 bases from V and 4 bases from J, with 15 bases in between. This CDR3 contains 16 residues. Germline CDR1 is SGDLS and CDR2 is YYNGEE. Here the CDR3 DNA reads TGTGCCAGCAGCGTCGCCTCCGGGGGTCCCACCGGGGAGCTGTTTTTT. It specifies CASSVASGGPTGELFF.

V usage is TRBV19 and J usage is TRBJ1-1, with D tentatively TRBD1 (6 bases). This CDR3 is 15 amino acids long. The germline V and J ends were trimmed by 1 base and 0 bases, with 9 bases remaining between them. Germline-derived CDR1 and CDR2 are LNHDA and SQIVND (reference sequence). CDR3: CASSIGPGVNTEAFF. The CDR3 DNA reads TGTGCCAGTAGTATAGGGCCAGGGGTGAACACTGAAGCTTTCTTT.

The rearrangement joins TRBV7-9 to TRBJ1-1; 10 positions agree with TRBD1. This CDR3 region has 15 residues. Losses at the gene ends were 5 bases for V and 2 bases for J; bases not matched to a gene: 5. CDR1 is SEHNR and CDR2 is FQNEAQ in the germline V gene (reference sequence). CDR3 residues: CASSRGQGVNTEAFF. The CDR3 DNA sequence: TGTGCCAGCAGCCGCGGACAGGGGGTCAACACTGAAGCTTTCTTT.

The table lists this clone with a few counts. The V gene is TRBV2, the J gene TRBJ2-5; 12 nucleotides agree with TRBD1. The CDR3 runs to 16 residues. Germline V CDR1 and CDR2: SNHLY, FYNNEI. Trimming removed 6 bases from V and 3 bases from J; junction bases left unmatched: 8. This chain's CDR3 is CASSGTGGIGKETQYF. The CDR3, as DNA: TGTGCCAGCAGCGGGACAGGGGGCATCGGGAAAGAGACCCAGTACTTC.

This clone was seen just once. The chain is built from TRBV7-9 and TRBJ2-1; 8 bases align to TRBD1. The J segment lost 8 bases and the V segment lost 5 bases, leaving 11 bases of the junction unmatched. Germline-derived CDR1 and CDR2 are SEHNR and FQNEAQ (reference sequence). The CDR3 contains 15 residues. The CDR3 protein is CASSLGTGVQYEQFF. The CDR3 coding sequence is TGTGCCAGCAGCCTCGGGACAGGTGTACAATATGAGCAGTTCTTC.

Concerning this clone: Compared with germline, one end of the junction differs, possibly owing to a read error. The chain uses TRBV2 and TRBJ1-3, with TRBD1 identical over 10 bases. Germline V gives CDR1 SNHLY, CDR2 FYNNEI. The CDR3 totals 14 residues. CDR3 amino acids: CAGSRDRGRDTIYF. CDR3 nucleotide sequence: TGTGCCGGCAGTCGGGACAGGGGTAGGGACACCATATATTTT. The variable domain in full, completed from reference TRBV2 and TRBJ1-3, reads EPEVTQTPSHQVTQMGQEVILRCVPISNHLYFYWYRQILGQKVEFLVSFYNNEISEKSEIFDDQFSVERPDGSNFTLKIRSTKLEDSAMYFCAGSRDRGRDTIYFGEGSWLTVV.

This clone was counted a few times. The V gene is TRBV6-5, the J gene TRBJ1-5; TRBD1 matches 8 bases. The CDR3 covers 15 residues. Germline V gene data show CDR1 as MNHEY and CDR2 as SVGAGI. Trimming cost V 6 bases and J 4 bases; bases outside gene matches: 8. For the CDR3, the DNA is TGTGCCAGCAGATCCCCGACAGGGGTTAATCAGCCCCAGCATTTT. Amino acids: CASRSPTGVNQPQHF.

The rearrangement joins TRBV27 to TRBJ2-1; 9 positions match TRBD2. The CDR3 has 14 residues. V lost 5 bases and J lost 6; bases outside the gene matches: 5. CDR1 and CDR2 (germline): MNHEY, SMNVEV (reference sequence). CDR3 nucleotides: TGTGCCAGCAGTACTGGGACTAGCTTCAATGAGCAGTTCTTC. It translates to CASSTGTSFNEQFF.

The chain couples TRBV5-6 to TRBJ2-7; 10 bases line up with TRBD1. Germline V CDR1 and CDR2: SGHDT, YYEEEE. The CDR3 has 15 amino acids. V was clipped by 4 bases and J by 6 bases; unmatched bases: 10. The CDR3 reads CASSAGTGVVLEQYF. The CDR3 DNA sequence: TGTGCCAGCAGCGCCGGGACAGGGGTCGTCCTCGAGCAGTACTTC.

The rearrangement uses TRBV9 and TRBJ2-1; 13 bases match TRBD2. The CDR3 has 15 amino acids. Per the germline V gene, CDR1 is SGDLS and CDR2 is YYNGEE. V shed 3 bases and J 7 bases; nucleotides not matched to a gene: 4. CDR3 amino acids: CASSGGTSGVNEQFF. The CDR3 nucleotides are TGTGCCAGCAGCGGGGGGACTAGCGGGGTTAATGAGCAGTTCTTC.

J is TRBJ2-5 and V is TRBV29-1, with a tentative D call TRBD2 (6 bases). Trimming removed 3 bases from V and 2 bases from J, with 16 bases in between. The CDR3 loop spans 15 amino acids. Germline loops: CDR1 SQVTM, CDR2 ANQGSEA. The CDR3 is CSVDGLRGSQETQYF. The CDR3 coding sequence is TGCAGCGTTGATGGGCTTCGGGGGAGTCAAGAGACCCAGTACTTC. The variable domain in full, completed from reference TRBV29-1 and TRBJ2-5, reads SAVISQKPSRDICQRGTSLTIQCQVDSQVTMMFWYRQQPGQSLTLIATANQGSEATYESGFVIDKFPISRPNLTFSTLTVSNMSPEDSSIYLCSVDGLRGSQETQYFGPGTRLLVL.

V gene TRBV7-9 combines with J gene TRBJ2-7; 8 bases map to TRBD2. The junction had 7 bases not matched to a gene; V was cut back by 6 bases and J by 6 bases. The CDR3 has 13 amino acids. Per germline, CDR1 SEHNR and CDR2 FQNEAQ (reference sequence). CDR3: CASRPGGDGEQYF. For the CDR3, the DNA is TGTGCCAGCAGACCCGGGGGGGACGGCGAGCAGTACTTC. Variable domain in full (rest from reference TRBV7-9 and TRBJ2-7): DTGVSQNPRHKITKRGQNVTFRCDPISEHNRLYWYRQTLGQGPEFLTYFQNEAQLEKSRLLSDRFSAERPKGSFSTLEIQRTEQGDSAMYLCASRPGGDGEQYFGPGTRLTVT.